Shown below are 19 T cell receptor beta chains from a single sample sequenced in a study of T-cell reconstitution after alpha-beta-depleted transplantation in children. Unique molecular identifiers were used to barcode this TCRbeta library. Using its own MiXCR run on the PCR reads, TCRdb lists one record per CDR3 protein. The sample has 490,000 or so distinct CDR3 sequences; approximately 12% are singletons. This specimen consisted of PBMCs from the stem cell graft donor, obtained from the stem cell graft. These receptor sequences come from a human donor who donated a stem cell graft to a child with combined immunodeficiency.

The V and J genes are TRBV6-2 or TRBV6-3 and TRBJ2-5, with D hard to call. CDR1 is MNHEY, CDR2 SVGEGT, per germline. The ends were cut back, 1 base at V and 1 base at J, with 4 bases in the middle. CDR3 length: 13 residues. The DNA for the CDR3 is TGTGCCAGCAGTTACTACTTCCAAGAGACCCAGTACTTC. This codes for CASSYYFQETQYF.

This clonotype has just a few counts. This chain connects TRBV6-5 to TRBJ1-1; possible D gene TRBD1, 6 bases. V was shortened by 0 bases and J by 1 base, with 12 bases between the two germline ends. Germline V gene data show CDR1 as MNHEY and CDR2 as SVGAGI. The CDR3 loop spans 16 amino acids. The CDR3 bases are TGTGCCAGCAGTTACTCGAGCCGGGGGGCGAACACTGAAGCTTTCTTT. Translation: CASSYSSRGANTEAFF.

On this clonotype itself: A much larger clone is a single base away; this may be a read error. The V and J genes are TRBV12-3 or TRBV12-4 and TRBJ2-1; D might be TRBD1 or TRBD2, each matching 5 bases. CDR3 length equals 12 residues. V lost 6 bases and J 8 bases, leaving 11 bases between the germline ends. The CDR3 reads CASSMLGDEQFF. CDR3 in DNA: TGTGCCAGCAGCATGCTGGGGGATGAGCAGTTCTTC.

This clonotype was counted many times. This rearrangement joins TRBV12-3 or TRBV12-4 to TRBJ2-1; unclear D gene. The CDR3 totals 12 residues. V gave up 6 bases and J gave up 5 bases, with 8 bases separating them. The CDR3: CASRNLHNEQFF. The DNA of the CDR3 is TGTGCCAGCAGGAACCTACACAATGAGCAGTTCTTC.

This clonotype was observed a handful of times. V and J are TRBV29-1 and TRBJ2-2; 9 positions match TRBD2. With V trimmed by 7 bases and J by 5 bases, 5 bases remained unmatched. The CDR3 extends over 13 amino acids. The V gene's germline CDR1 is SQVTM and CDR2 ANQGSEA. This chain's CDR3 is CSATSGYTGELFF. CDR3 nucleotides: TGCAGCGCGACTAGCGGTTATACCGGGGAGCTGTTTTTT.

This clonotype was detected only a few times. J is TRBJ1-1 and V is TRBV5-1; D might be TRBD1 (5 bases). The length of the CDR3 is 14 residues. Germline assignment: CDR1 SGHRS and CDR2 YFSETQ. Trimming left V 3 bases short and J 0 bases short, with 9 bases between. The CDR3 DNA follows: TGCGCCAGCAGCTCGACAGTTGTGAACACTGAAGCTTTCTTT. Encoded protein: CASSSTVVNTEAFF.

This clonotype was seen repeatedly, ten times or more. CDR3 in amino acids: CASSVENSYEQYF. The CDR3 nucleotides read TGTGCCAGCAGCGTAGAAAACTCCTACGAGCAGTACTTC. V is TRBV9 and J is TRBJ2-7; D is ambiguous. Germline-derived CDR1 and CDR2 are SGDLS and YYNGEE. V gave up 0 bases and J gave up 0 bases, with 4 bases separating them. The CDR3 loop spans 13 amino acids.

This chain joins TRBV27 and TRBJ1-1; no clear D. Deletions cut 5 bases from V and 3 bases from J, with 10 bases between. Germline loops: CDR1 MNHEY, CDR2 SMNVEV (reference sequence). The CDR3 runs to 13 residues. The chain's CDR3 is CASSGRRYTEAFF. The CDR3 nucleotides are TGTGCCAGCAGTGGTCGGCGTTACACTGAAGCTTTCTTT.

This clonotype was found many times. V is TRBV4-3 and J is TRBJ2-4; 11 nucleotides align to TRBD2. CDR1 and CDR2 (germline): LGHNA, YSLEER. The CDR3 extends over 19 amino acids. The ends lost 2 bases at V and 1 base at J; junction bases unmatched: 10. The CDR3 sequence is CASSQSYGLAGGAKNIQYF. CDR3 in DNA: TGCGCCAGCAGCCAATCCTATGGGCTAGCGGGAGGTGCCAAAAACATTCAGTACTTC.

The chain recombines TRBV6-2 or TRBV6-3 with TRBJ1-5, with D uncertain. CDR3 length: 15 residues. The germline gives CDR1 MNHEY, CDR2 SVGEGT. V was pared by 6 bases and J by 2 bases, with 14 bases between. In DNA, the CDR3 is TGTGCCAGCAGACGGGAGGGAGCGGGCAATCAGCCCCAGCATTTT. It yields the protein CASRREGAGNQPQHF.

The gene calls are TRBV12-3 or TRBV12-4 and TRBJ2-3; D call uncertain. The ends were cut back, 5 bases at V and 5 bases at J, with 20 bases in the middle. This CDR3 comprises 16 residues. The CDR3 here is CASSVGPLPAGDTQYF. CDR3 DNA sequence: TGTGCCAGCAGTGTAGGACCGCTACCTGCCGGAGATACGCAGTATTTT.

The chain has TRBV12-3 or TRBV12-4 and TRBJ1-1, with a tentative D call TRBD1 (6 bases). The V gene lost 6 bases and the J gene lost 1 base, with 15 bases spanning the gap. The CDR3 sequence is 15 residues long. The DNA for the CDR3 is TGTGCCAGCAGCCCAACGGGGGCACGGAACACTGAAGCTTTCTTT. As protein: CASSPTGARNTEAFF.

This clonotype has more than one count but fewer than ten. The V and J genes are TRBV12-3 or TRBV12-4 and TRBJ2-5, with D perhaps being TRBD1 or TRBD2 (5 bases each). The CDR3 consists of 13 residues. Trimming shortened V by 7 bases and J by 3 bases, and 12 bases separated the two germline ends. The DNA for the CDR3 is TGTGCCAGCACTCCATGGGGGAAAGAGACCCAGTACTTC. Amino acid sequence: CASTPWGKETQYF.

This clonotype was detected many times. This chain joins TRBV27 and TRBJ2-3; D is unresolved. The CDR3 is 12 residues long. The V gene's germline CDR1 is MNHEY and CDR2 SMNVEV (reference sequence). Trimming shortened V by 8 bases and J by 3 bases, and 9 bases separated the two germline ends. The CDR3, as DNA: TGTGCCAGCGCACAACGGACAGATACGCAGTATTTT. It is translated as CASAQRTDTQYF.

This rearrangement joins TRBV7-8 to TRBJ2-1; 12 bases fit TRBD2. Trimming took 1 base from V and 0 from J; bases not matched to a gene: 4. Germline V CDR1 and CDR2: SGHVS, FQNEAQ. The CDR3 is made up of 18 amino acids. CDR3 coding DNA: TGTGCCAGCAGCTTAGGCCCTAGCGGGAGGGCCTCCTACAATGAGCAGTTCTTC. Its protein product is CASSLGPSGRASYNEQFF.

This clonotype was picked up a small number of times. This chain connects TRBV27 to TRBJ2-1; D is ambiguous. The CDR3 has 14 residues. The germline V and J ends were trimmed by 5 bases and 8 bases, with 16 bases remaining between them. In germline, CDR1 is MNHEY, CDR2 SMNVEV (reference sequence). The CDR3 loop reads CASSALRTVDEQFF. CDR3 nucleotides: TGTGCCAGCAGTGCCCTACGAACTGTAGATGAGCAGTTCTTC.

This clonotype was observed many times. This chain uses TRBV27 with TRBJ1-4; TRBD1 aligns across 12 bases. The CDR3 loop spans 15 amino acids. J gave up 8 bases and V 5 bases, and 6 bases lay outside the gene matches. Germline V gene sequence: CDR1 MNHEY, CDR2 SMNVEV (reference sequence). The CDR3 DNA reads TGTGCCAGCAGTCTTCTTGGGACAGGGGGCGAAAAACTGTTTTTT. Its translation is CASSLLGTGGEKLFF. Together with reference TRBV27 and TRBJ1-4, the CDR3 gives the full variable domain: EAQVTQNPRYLITVTGKKLTVTCSQNMNHEYMSWYRQDPGLGLRQIYYSMNVEVTDKGDVPEGYKVSRKEKRNFPLILESPSPNQTSLYFCASSLLGTGGEKLFFGSGTQLSVL.

The chain joins TRBV21-1 to TRBJ1-2; the D call of TRBD1 is as the table states it, not checked on the DNA. TRBV21-1 is noted as a pseudogene. The CDR3 covers 17 residues. CDR3 protein: CASSKIQGASGSYGYTF. CDR3 DNA sequence: TGTGCCAGCAGCAAAATCCAGGGGGCATCGGGTAGTTATGGCTACACCTTC.

The chain couples TRBV24-1 to TRBJ2-3; TRBD1 might be the D (5 bases). V shed 3 bases and J shed 0 bases, with 15 bases lying between them. The CDR3 is 17 residues long. Germline CDR1 KGHDR, CDR2 SFDVKD. CDR3 protein: CATSDGDPGISTDTQYF. CDR3 nucleotides: TGTGCCACCAGTGATGGAGATCCAGGGATTAGCACAGATACGCAGTATTTT.